This TCR beta chain was documented in a study of cytomegalovirus exposure and HLA in healthy donors. The CDR3 contains 17 residues. J gave up 0 bases and V 0 bases, and 4 bases lay outside the gene matches. The germline V gene encodes CDR1 SGDLS and CDR2 YYNGEE. Libraries were prepared by immunoSEQ multiplex PCR; TCRdb keeps only in-frame clonotypes and omits some of them. The sample has some 340,000 clones, about 85% seen once. The V gene is TRBV9, the J gene TRBJ1-3, with 9 positions matching TRBD1. This TCR was recovered from a woman aged 25 to 39 in good health and CMV-seropositive. Sequenced material: PBMCs. The CDR3 DNA sequence: TGTGCCAGCAGCGTAGAGGACAGGGGTACCTCTGGAAACACCATATATTTT. Protein product: CASSVEDRGTSGNTIYF.